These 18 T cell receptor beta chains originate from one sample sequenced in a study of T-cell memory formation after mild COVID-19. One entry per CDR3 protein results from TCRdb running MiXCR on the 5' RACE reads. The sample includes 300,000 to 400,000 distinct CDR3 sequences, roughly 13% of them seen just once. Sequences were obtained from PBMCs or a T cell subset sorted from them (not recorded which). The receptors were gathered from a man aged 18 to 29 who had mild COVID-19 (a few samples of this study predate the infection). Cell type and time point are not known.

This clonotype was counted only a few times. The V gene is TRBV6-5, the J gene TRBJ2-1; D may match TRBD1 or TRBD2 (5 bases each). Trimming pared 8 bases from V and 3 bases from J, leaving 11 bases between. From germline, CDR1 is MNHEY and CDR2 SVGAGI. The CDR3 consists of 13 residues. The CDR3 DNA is TGTGCCAGCCGGGGACCCTACTACAATGAGCAGTTCTTC. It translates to CASRGPYYNEQFF.

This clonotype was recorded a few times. The CDR3 here is CASSYTRGTEAFF. The CDR3 DNA reads TGTGCCAGCAGTTACACCAGGGGCACTGAAGCTTTCTTT. The chain is built from TRBV6-5 and TRBJ1-1; D might be TRBD1 (6 bases). The V end lost 2 bases, the J end lost 4 bases, and 8 bases lay between the germline ends. Germline V gene data show CDR1 as MNHEY and CDR2 as SVGAGI. The CDR3 is 13 residues long.

Here the CDR3 DNA reads TGTGCCAGCAGCCCCTTTCGGGACAGCTTGAACACTGAAGCTTTCTTT. It encodes CASSPFRDSLNTEAFF. The chain links TRBV11-2 to TRBJ1-1; TRBD1 agrees at 7 bases. Per the germline V gene, CDR1 is SGHAT and CDR2 is FQNNGV. The V gene end was trimmed by 5 bases and the J gene end by 0 bases; junction bases not matched to a gene: 9. The CDR3 has 16 residues.

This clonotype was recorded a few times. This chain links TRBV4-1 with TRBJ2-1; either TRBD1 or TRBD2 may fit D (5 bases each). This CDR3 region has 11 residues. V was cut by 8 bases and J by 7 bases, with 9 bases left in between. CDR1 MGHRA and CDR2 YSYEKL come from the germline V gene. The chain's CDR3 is CASGTGNEQFF. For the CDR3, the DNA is TGCGCCAGCGGGACCGGGAATGAGCAGTTCTTC.

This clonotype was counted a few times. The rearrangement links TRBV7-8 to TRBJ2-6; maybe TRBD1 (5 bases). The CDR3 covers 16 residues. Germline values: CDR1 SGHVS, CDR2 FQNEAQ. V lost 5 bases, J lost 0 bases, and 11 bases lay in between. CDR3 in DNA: TGTGCCAGCAGCCCCCGACAGAGCTCTGGGGCCAACGTCCTGACTTTC. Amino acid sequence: CASSPRQSSGANVLTF.

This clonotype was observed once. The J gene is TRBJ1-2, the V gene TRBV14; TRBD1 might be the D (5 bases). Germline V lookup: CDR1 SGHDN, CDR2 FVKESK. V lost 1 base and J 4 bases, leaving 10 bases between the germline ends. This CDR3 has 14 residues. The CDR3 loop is CASSQVTQGYGYTF. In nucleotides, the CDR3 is TGTGCCAGCAGCCAAGTTACGCAGGGCTATGGCTACACCTTC. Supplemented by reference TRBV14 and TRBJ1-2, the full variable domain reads EAGVTQFPSHSVIEKGQTVTLRCDPISGHDNLYWYRRVMGKEIKFLLHFVKESKQDESGMPNNRFLAERTGGTYSTLKVQPAELEDSGVYFCASSQVTQGYGYTFGSGTRLTVV.

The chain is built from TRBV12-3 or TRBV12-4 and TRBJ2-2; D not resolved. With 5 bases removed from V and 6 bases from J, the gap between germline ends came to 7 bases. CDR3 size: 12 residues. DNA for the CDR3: TGTGCCAGCAGTCCCAGGCCCGGGGAGCTGTTTTTT. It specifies CASSPRPGELFF.

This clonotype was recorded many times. CDR3 in DNA: TGTGCCATCAGTGAGTCGATTCTGGACCCCAGGTATTTT. It translates to CAISESILDPRYF. The V and J genes are TRBV10-3 and TRBJ2-3, with unresolved D. The CDR3 has 13 residues. From germline, CDR1 is ENHRY and CDR2 SYGVKD. V dropped 0 bases and J dropped 14 bases, with 15 bases sitting between them.

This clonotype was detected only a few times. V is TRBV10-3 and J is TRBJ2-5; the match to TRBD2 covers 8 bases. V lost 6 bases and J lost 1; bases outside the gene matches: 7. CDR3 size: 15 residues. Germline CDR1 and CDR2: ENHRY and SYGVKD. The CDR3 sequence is CAISRGRGAQETQYF. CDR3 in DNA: TGTGCCATCAGCCGAGGGCGGGGGGCCCAAGAGACCCAGTACTTC.

The CDR3 region is CSAPRYEETQYF. CDR3 coding DNA: TGCAGTGCTCCCCGGTATGAGGAGACCCAGTACTTC. V and J are TRBV20-1 and TRBJ2-5; no clear D. From germline, CDR1 is DFQATT and CDR2 SNEGSKA (reference sequence). The V gene lost 5 bases and the J gene lost 5 bases, with 12 bases spanning the gap. The CDR3 is made up of 12 amino acids.

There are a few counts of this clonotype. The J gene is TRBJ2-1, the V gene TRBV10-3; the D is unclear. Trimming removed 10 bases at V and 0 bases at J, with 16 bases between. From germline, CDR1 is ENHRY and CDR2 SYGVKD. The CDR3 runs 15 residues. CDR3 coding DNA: TGTGCCAGCCTTAGAGGTGAAAGCTCCTACAATGAGCAGTTCTTC. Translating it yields CASLRGESSYNEQFF.

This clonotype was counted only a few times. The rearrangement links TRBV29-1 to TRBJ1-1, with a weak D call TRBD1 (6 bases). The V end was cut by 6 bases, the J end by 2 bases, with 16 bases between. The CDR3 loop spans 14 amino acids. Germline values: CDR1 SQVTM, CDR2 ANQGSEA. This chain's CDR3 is CSVPRTQGNTEAFF. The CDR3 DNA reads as TGCAGCGTACCCCGCACACAGGGTAACACTGAAGCTTTCTTT.

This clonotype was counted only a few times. The DNA for the CDR3 is TGTGCCAGCAGCTTAGTTGTAGGGGGCACCGGGGAGCTGTTTTTT. As protein: CASSLVVGGTGELFF. The chain recombines TRBV7-2 with TRBJ2-2, with D perhaps matching TRBD1 (6 bases). Germline CDR1 SGHTA, CDR2 FQGNSA. Trimming took 1 base from V and 4 from J, leaving 10 bases between them. This CDR3 comprises 15 residues. The full variable domain, in which reference TRBV7-2 and TRBJ2-2 provide the parts outside the CDR3, is GAGVSQSPSNKVTEKGKDVELRCDPISGHTALYWYRQSLGQGLEFLIYFQGNSAPDKSGLPSDRFSAERTGGSVSTLTIQRTQQEDSAVYLCASSLVVGGTGELFFGEGSRLTVL.

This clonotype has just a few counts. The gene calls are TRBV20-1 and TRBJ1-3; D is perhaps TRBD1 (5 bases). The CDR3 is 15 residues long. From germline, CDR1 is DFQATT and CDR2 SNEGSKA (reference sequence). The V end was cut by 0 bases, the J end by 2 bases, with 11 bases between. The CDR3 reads CSARDRRGAGNTIYF. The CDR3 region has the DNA TGCAGTGCTAGAGACCGGCGGGGGGCTGGAAACACCATATATTTT.

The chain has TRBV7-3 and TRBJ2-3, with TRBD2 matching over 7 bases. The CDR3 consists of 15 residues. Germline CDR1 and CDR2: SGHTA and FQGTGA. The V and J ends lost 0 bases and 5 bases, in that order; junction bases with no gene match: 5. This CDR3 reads CASSLTGGFGDTQYF. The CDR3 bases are TGTGCCAGCAGCTTAACGGGGGGGTTCGGAGATACGCAGTATTTT. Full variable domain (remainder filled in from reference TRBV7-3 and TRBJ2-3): GAGVSQTPSNKVTEKGKYVELRCDPISGHTALYWYRQSLGQGPEFLIYFQGTGAADDSGLPNDRFFAVRPEGSVSTLKIQRTERGDSAVYLCASSLTGGFGDTQYFGPGTRLTVL.

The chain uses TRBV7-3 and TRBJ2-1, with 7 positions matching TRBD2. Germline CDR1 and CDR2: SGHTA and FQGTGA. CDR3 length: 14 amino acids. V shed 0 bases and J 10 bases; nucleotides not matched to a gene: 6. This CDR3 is CASSLTPTSSEQFF. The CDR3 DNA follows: TGTGCCAGCAGCTTAACCCCGACTAGCTCCGAGCAGTTCTTC.

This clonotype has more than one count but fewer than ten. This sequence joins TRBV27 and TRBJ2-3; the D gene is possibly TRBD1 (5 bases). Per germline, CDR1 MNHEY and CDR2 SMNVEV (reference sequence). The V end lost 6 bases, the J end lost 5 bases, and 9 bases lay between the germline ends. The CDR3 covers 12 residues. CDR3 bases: TGTGCCAGCAGGACAGCAGGAGATACGCAGTATTTT. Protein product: CASRTAGDTQYF.

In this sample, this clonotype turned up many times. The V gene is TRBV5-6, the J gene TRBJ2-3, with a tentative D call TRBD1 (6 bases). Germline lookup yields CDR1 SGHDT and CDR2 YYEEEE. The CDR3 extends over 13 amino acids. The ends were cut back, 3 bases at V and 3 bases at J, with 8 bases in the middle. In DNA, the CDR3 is TGTGCCAGCAGCTGGGGGCAGACAGATACGCAGTATTTT. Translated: CASSWGQTDTQYF.